This TCR beta chain came from a study of CD8 T cells in Susac syndrome. It was with random hexamers that roughly 0.45 to 1 ug RNA was reverse transcribed. Multiplex immunoSEQ PCR targeted 54 Vbeta and 13 Jbeta TCR beta segments. TCRdb independently ran MiXCR on the immunoSEQ multiplex PCR reads; one entry per CDR3 protein. The data show approximately 170,000 distinct CDR3 sequences, roughly 94% seen once. It was treatment-naive patients with stable or active relapsing-remitting disease who made up the multiple sclerosis controls. The CDR3 runs to 15 residues. The ends lost 1 base at V and 2 bases at J; junction bases unmatched: 6. Germline V gene data show CDR1 as SGHRS and CDR2 as YFSETQ.

The source material was CD4+ T cells from PBMCs. The chain combines TRBV5-1 with TRBJ2-7; TRBD2 matches 7 bases. This TCR came from a human donor with multiple sclerosis. As DNA, the CDR3 is TGCGCCAGCAGCTTGATCGCGGGAGCCGCCTACGAGCAGTACTTC. As protein: CASSLIAGAAYEQYF.